The next 20 T cell receptor beta chains were all read from a single sample in a study of T cell responses to AZD1222 COVID-19 vaccine. Repertoires were generated with immunoSEQ multiplex PCR, while TCRdb's copy carries only in-frame clones and drops some. This sample has some 150,000 clones, with about 91% found just once. The specimen comprised peripheral blood, sampled on day 0 of AZD1222 vaccination. These receptors all stem from an adult in good health.

This chain links TRBV18 with TRBJ2-1, with 8 bases fitting TRBD1. The length of the CDR3 is 15 residues. V lost 6 bases and J lost 9; bases outside the gene matches: 13. CDR1 KGHSH and CDR2 LQKENI come from the germline V gene. The CDR3 here is CASSSDRVGASEQFF. DNA of the CDR3: TGTGCCAGCTCCTCGGACAGGGTCGGGGCAAGTGAGCAGTTCTTC. Drawing the rest from reference TRBV18 and TRBJ2-1, the complete variable domain is NAGVMQNPRHLVRRRGQEARLRCSPMKGHSHVYWYRQLPEEGLKFMVYLQKENIIDESGMPKERFSAEFPKEGPSILRIQQVVRGDSAAYFCASSSDRVGASEQFFGPGTRLTVL.

There are a few counts of this clone. This chain uses TRBV5-4 with TRBJ1-2; 9 bases line up with TRBD1. Losses at the gene ends were 2 bases for V and 6 bases for J; bases not matched to a gene: 2. Germline V CDR1 and CDR2: SGHNT, YYREEE (reference sequence). This CDR3 is built from 13 residues. CDR3 DNA sequence: TGTGCCAGCAGCTTACAGGGGGCGGATGGCTACACCTTC. This translates into CASSLQGADGYTF.

The genes are TRBV30 and TRBJ1-2; 7 positions match TRBD1. The V gene's germline CDR1 is GTSNPN and CDR2 SVGIG (reference sequence). J lost 7 bases, V lost 0 bases, and 2 bases had no gene match. CDR3 size: 12 residues. For the CDR3, the DNA is TGTGCCTGGAGTGTTACAGGGGCTGGCTACACCTTC. Translating it yields CAWSVTGAGYTF. The variable domain in full, completed from reference TRBV30 and TRBJ1-2, reads SQTIHQWPATLVQPVGSPLSLECTVEGTSNPNLYWYRQAAGRGLQLLFYSVGIGQISSEVPQNLSASRPQDRQFILSSKKLLLSDSGFYLCAWSVTGAGYTFGSGTRLTVV.

The CDR3 sequence: CASSQLGNSPLHF. For the CDR3, the DNA is TGTGCCAGCAGCCAACTTGGGAATTCACCCCTCCACTTT. V and J are TRBV14 and TRBJ1-6; no clear D. Germline V lookup: CDR1 SGHDN, CDR2 FVKESK. This CDR3 has 13 amino acids. Trimming took 2 bases from V and 7 from J, leaving 6 bases between them.

The gene calls are TRBV7-2 and TRBJ1-1; D is ambiguous. Trimming removed 1 base from V and 5 bases from J, with 11 bases in between. Per the germline V gene, CDR1 is SGHTA and CDR2 is FQGNSA. The CDR3 is 14 amino acids. The chain's CDR3 is CASSLEEGWTEAFF. The DNA of the CDR3 is TGTGCCAGCAGCTTAGAGGAAGGATGGACTGAAGCTTTCTTT.

The chain's CDR3 is CASSQGSQGTGNTIYF. CDR3 bases: TGTGCCAGCAGCCAAGGCTCACAGGGAACTGGAAACACCATATATTTT. The chain links TRBV14 to TRBJ1-3; D might be TRBD1 (6 bases). Between the trimmed V and J ends, which lost 1 base and 2 bases, there was a span of 12 bases. Per germline, CDR1 SGHDN and CDR2 FVKESK. The CDR3 runs 16 residues.

The CDR3 DNA sequence: TGTGCCAGCCACTCCCTTCTGACAGCCCGGTATAGCAATCAGCCCCAGCATTTT. Translated: CASHSLLTARYSNQPQHF. The V and J genes are TRBV28 and TRBJ1-5; possible D gene TRBD1, 5 bases. Germline-derived CDR1 and CDR2 are MDHEN and SYDVKM. The CDR3 consists of 18 residues. The V end was cut by 8 bases, the J end by 0 bases, with 23 bases between.

The chain is built from TRBV30 and TRBJ1-5; D gene unclear. This CDR3 region has 14 residues. V lost 2 bases to trimming and J lost 4 bases, with 12 bases between them. Germline CDR1 and CDR2: GTSNPN and SVGIG (reference sequence). The CDR3 protein is CAWSSREWNQPQHF. DNA of the CDR3: TGTGCCTGGAGTTCTAGGGAATGGAATCAGCCCCAGCATTTT. The full variable domain, rest sourced from reference TRBV30 and TRBJ1-5, is SQTIHQWPATLVQPVGSPLSLECTVEGTSNPNLYWYRQAAGRGLQLLFYSVGIGQISSEVPQNLSASRPQDRQFILSSKKLLLSDSGFYLCAWSSREWNQPQHFGDGTRLSIL.

The V call is TRBV7-3, the J call TRBJ2-3; D could derive from TRBD1 or TRBD2 (5 bases each). The V end lost 1 base, the J end lost 6 bases, and 11 bases lay between the germline ends. From germline, CDR1 is SGHTA and CDR2 FQGTGA. The CDR3 is 14 residues long. The DNA of the CDR3 is TGTGCCAGCAGCTTAAGGGGGTCCAAGGATACGCAGTATTTT. Translated: CASSLRGSKDTQYF.

This clone appeared a few times. CDR3 sequence (DNA): TGTGCCAGCAGCGTAGGGGGACAGGACGAGCAGTACTTC. It encodes CASSVGGQDEQYF. The chain is built from TRBV9 and TRBJ2-7; 8 bases are shared with TRBD1. CDR3 length: 13 amino acids. CDR1 SGDLS and CDR2 YYNGEE come from the germline V gene. V lost 0 bases, J lost 5 bases, and 1 base stayed unmatched.

The gene calls are TRBV7-2 and TRBJ2-5; D is possibly TRBD1 (6 bases). Germline V gives CDR1 SGHTA, CDR2 FQGNSA. The CDR3 runs to 19 residues. V lost 2 bases and J lost 5, with 27 bases in between. The CDR3 region is CASSLLATPGQGNSETQYF. The CDR3 nucleotides read TGTGCCAGCAGCTTACTCGCCACACCGGGGCAGGGGAATTCCGAGACCCAGTACTTC.

The chain employs TRBV27 and TRBJ1-1; D possibly corresponds to TRBD1 (5 bases). Trimming cost V 5 bases and J 8 bases, with 21 bases left between them. Per the germline V gene, CDR1 is MNHEY and CDR2 is SMNVEV (reference sequence). The CDR3 spans 15 residues. The CDR3 nucleotides are TGTGCCAGCAGTCCCCACGGGGGTTTGGAGGGCGAAGCTTTCTTT. Its translation: CASSPHGGLEGEAFF.

CDR3 DNA: TGTGCCAGCAGTTCCGATAGCACAGATACGCAGTATTTT. Amino acid sequence: CASSSDSTDTQYF. This chain joins TRBV12-3 or TRBV12-4 and TRBJ2-3; D is unresolved. The germline V and J ends were trimmed by 4 bases and 0 bases, with 5 bases remaining between them. This CDR3 contains 13 residues.

The chain has TRBV7-9 and TRBJ1-6; D unresolved. This CDR3 contains 16 residues. The V end lost 5 bases, the J end lost 11 bases, and 22 bases lay between the germline ends. Germline V gene data show CDR1 as SEHNR and CDR2 as FQNEAQ (reference sequence). In DNA, the CDR3 is TGTGCCAGCAGCCCGCGGACGCCGAGTTTCGGTCCACCCCTCCACTTT. Its protein is CASSPRTPSFGPPLHF. Full variable domain (rest looked up from reference TRBV7-9 and TRBJ1-6): DTGVSQNPRHKITKRGQNVTFRCDPISEHNRLYWYRQTLGQGPEFLTYFQNEAQLEKSRLLSDRFSAERPKGSFSTLEIQRTEQGDSAMYLCASSPRTPSFGPPLHFGNGTRLTVT.

This sequence joins TRBV7-9 and TRBJ1-1; D is uncertain. The germline V gene has CDR1 SEHNR and CDR2 FQNEAQ (reference sequence). The CDR3 covers 15 residues. Trimming took 3 bases from V and 4 from J, leaving 15 bases between them. The chain's CDR3 is CASSFQWSRATEAFF. CDR3 sequence (DNA): TGTGCCAGCAGCTTCCAGTGGTCGAGGGCCACTGAAGCTTTCTTT.

The chain links TRBV3-1 (or the pseudogene TRBV3-2) to TRBJ1-1; D perhaps matches TRBD1 (6 bases). Trimming cost V 2 bases and J 7 bases, with 17 bases left between them. Germline CDR1 reads LGHDT; CDR2 reads YNNKEL (reference sequence). The CDR3 loop spans 15 amino acids. CDR3 sequence (DNA): TGTGCCAGCAGCCAAAGGGGGAGGGGAGGGAGTGAAGCTTTCTTT. Amino acid sequence: CASSQRGRGGSEAFF.

V usage is TRBV10-3 and J usage is TRBJ1-2; the D is unclear. CDR3 size: 14 residues. V gave up 2 bases and J gave up 6 bases, with 13 bases separating them. CDR1 ENHRY and CDR2 SYGVKD come from the germline V gene. CDR3 residues: CAISENLLSDGYTF. The CDR3 coding sequence is TGTGCCATCAGTGAGAACCTCCTGTCGGATGGCTACACCTTC.

The chain couples TRBV9 to TRBJ1-6; 7 bases match TRBD1. The germline CDR1 and CDR2 sequences are SGDLS and YYNGEE. The V segment lost 4 bases and the J segment 6 bases; nucleotides outside the gene matches: 4. The CDR3 sequence is 14 residues long. CDR3 amino acids: CASSPRQGNSPLHF. The CDR3 DNA is TGTGCCAGCAGCCCCCGACAGGGTAATTCACCCCTCCACTTT.

The chain recombines TRBV18 with TRBJ2-1; D not resolved. This CDR3 region has 14 residues. Trimming pared 3 bases from V and 9 bases from J, leaving 15 bases between. Germline V gives CDR1 KGHSH, CDR2 LQKENI. For the CDR3, the DNA is TGTGCCAGCTCACCCGGATGGTCCAGAGGTGAGCAGTTCTTC. Translation gives CASSPGWSRGEQFF.

V usage is TRBV27 and J usage is TRBJ2-1; perhaps TRBD2 as D (7 bases). The V and J ends lost 3 bases and 9 bases respectively, with 21 bases between them. The CDR3 length is 16 residues. CDR1 is MNHEY, CDR2 SMNVEV, per germline (reference sequence). The chain's CDR3 is CASSFPRSGGRTEQFF. CDR3 in DNA: TGTGCCAGCAGTTTCCCGAGGTCCGGGGGGCGTACTGAGCAGTTCTTC.